Listed below are T cell receptor beta chains from one sample, sequenced in a study of metastatic and nonmetastatic thyroid tumors. TCRdb used MiXCR to call clones anew from the PCR reads. Seen here are under 35,000 clones, less than 40% observed once, and the top ten hold under 25%. Specimen: tumor tissue. These receptors all come from a female donor with papillary thyroid cancer or a benign thyroid nodule (not recorded which). Some clones in this sample may be carry-over from other donors' samples. The CDR3 runs from the conserved cysteine through the conserved F or W. D genes are given only for firm matches. Size is stated for part of the rows, as once, few or many counts, or as a class when the clone is expanded.

d_call	v_call	clone_size	j_call	cdr3_nt	cdr3_aa
NA	TRBV5-1	NA	TRBJ1-2	TGCGCCAGCAGCTTGGATCCCGGGGACTATGGCTACACCTTC	CASSLDPGDYGYTF
NA	TRBV20-1	once	TRBJ2-2	TGCAGTGCCACTCTTATGACTAAAGGGACCGGGGAGCTGTTTTTT	CSATLMTKGTGELFF
NA	TRBV10-1	NA	TRBJ1-1	TGCGCCAGCAGTGAACGGGTGACCTTTGGAGCTTTCTTT	CASSERVTFGAFF
NA	TRBV19	NA	TRBJ1-2	TGTGCCAGTAGTATAGATGGCTGGGTGAATGGCTACACCTTC	CASSIDGWVNGYTF
TRBD1	TRBV11-2	NA	TRBJ2-1	TGTGCCAGCAGCTTAGCTAAGCAGGGGGCGCGGAGTGAGCAGTTCTTC	CASSLAKQGARSEQFF
TRBD1	TRBV7-6	NA	TRBJ2-7	TGTGCCAGCAGTTGGGACAGGGGTTCCTACGAGCAGTACTTC	CASSWDRGSYEQYF
TRBD1	TRBV6-5	few	TRBJ2-7	TGTGCCAGCAGTTACCAGAGACAGGGCCACGAGCAGTACTTC	CASSYQRQGHEQYF
NA	TRBV6-1	few	TRBJ1-6	TGTGCCAGCAGTGGGGACGTGACCTCCTATAATTCACCCCTCCACTTT	CASSGDVTSYNSPLHF
NA	TRBV30	NA	TRBJ1-6	TGTGCCTGGAGCCGTGGAGTGTCAACCAATAATTCACCCCTCCACTTT	CAWSRGVSTNNSPLHF
NA	TRBV28	NA	TRBJ2-7	TGTGCCAGCAGTTTAACATCGAAATACGAGCAGTACTTC	CASSLTSKYEQYF
NA	TRBV20-1	NA	TRBJ2-1	TGCAGTGCAAGGGGCGGGCGCTCCTACAATGAGCAGTTCTTC	CSARGGRSYNEQFF
NA	TRBV20-1	few	TRBJ2-2	TGCAGTGCTAGAGATGACACCGGGGAGCTGTTTTTT	CSARDDTGELFF
TRBD1	TRBV6-6	few	TRBJ2-5	TGTGCCAGCAGTTACGGGGACAGGGGAGGACAAGAGACCCAGTACTTC	CASSYGDRGGQETQYF
TRBD2	TRBV30	NA	TRBJ2-5	TGTGCCTGCCTACCGGGACTAGCAGGGATTGAGACCCAGTACTTC	CACLPGLAGIETQYF
TRBD2	TRBV28	NA	TRBJ2-3	TGTGCCAGCAGTCAAGCGGGAGGCCACACAGATACGCAGTATTTT	CASSQAGGHTDTQYF
TRBD2	TRBV12-3/TRBV12-4	NA	TRBJ2-7	TGTGCCAGCAGTTTTAGCGGGAGTCTAGGCGAGCAGTACTTC	CASSFSGSLGEQYF
TRBD1	TRBV28	NA	TRBJ1-1	TGTGCCAGCACACAGGGGGGGGCGAACACTGAAGCTTTCTTT	CASTQGGANTEAFF
NA	TRBV28	NA	TRBJ2-5	TGTGCCAGCAAGGTTCCCGCCAGGGCAGAGACCCAGTACTTC	CASKVPARAETQYF
TRBD1	TRBV9	NA	TRBJ1-3	TGTGCCAGCAGCGTAGGGCAGGGGGCACCCATCTCTGGAAACACCATATATTTT	CASSVGQGAPISGNTIYF
NA	TRBV7-3	NA	TRBJ2-1	TGTGCCAGCAGCTTAAGTCCGGGAGTATCCTACAATGAGCAGTTCTTC	CASSLSPGVSYNEQFF
NA	TRBV5-4	NA	TRBJ2-2	TGTGCCAGCAGCCCAAGGGAACGGACCGCCGGGGAGCTGTTTTTT	CASSPRERTAGELFF
NA	TRBV27	few	TRBJ1-2	TGTGCCAGCAGTTTAGACCCCAACTATGGCTACACCTTC	CASSLDPNYGYTF
TRBD1	TRBV6-1	few	TRBJ2-7	TGTGCCAGCACCTCCACCGGAGGGACAGGGGACCACGAGCAGTACTTC	CASTSTGGTGDHEQYF
TRBD2	TRBV5-1	once	TRBJ2-7	TGCGCCAGCAGCTTGGTGGCTAGCGGGAGCCACGAGCAGTACTTC	CASSLVASGSHEQYF
NA	TRBV20-1	NA	TRBJ1-6	TGCAGTGCTCGGTGGAATTCACCCCTCCACTTT	CSARWNSPLHF
TRBD2	TRBV5-1	NA	TRBJ2-3	TGCGCCAGCAGCCCGCGACTAGCGGGGGGCACAGATACGCAGTATTTT	CASSPRLAGGTDTQYF
TRBD1	TRBV12-3/TRBV12-4	NA	TRBJ2-1	TGTGCCAGCAGTTACAGGGGGAGTGAGCAGTTCTTC	CASSYRGSEQFF
TRBD1	TRBV11-2	NA	TRBJ2-2	TGTGCCAGCAAACGAACAGGGGGCAACACCGGGGAGCTGTTTTTT	CASKRTGGNTGELFF
NA	TRBV7-2	NA	TRBJ2-3	TGTGCCAGCAGCTTGCGACCCCCAGGCACAGATACGCAGTATTTT	CASSLRPPGTDTQYF
TRBD2	TRBV6-1	few	TRBJ2-7	TGTGCCAGCAGTGAAGGGGGGGGGTCCCCCTACGAGCAGTACTTC	CASSEGGGSPYEQYF
TRBD1	TRBV5-1	few	TRBJ2-7	TGCGCCAGCAGCTTGGCGGGACAGGGCGAGCAGTACTTC	CASSLAGQGEQYF
TRBD1	TRBV7-3	NA	TRBJ2-3	TGTGCCATTCGGAGGCCAGGGTATAGTGAACAGGGGAAAAAAGATACGCAGTATTTT	CAIRRPGYSEQGKKDTQYF
NA	TRBV11-1	many	TRBJ1-3	TGTGCCAGCAGCCCGACGGACTTTGACGGATCTGGAAACACCATATATTTT	CASSPTDFDGSGNTIYF
NA	TRBV12-3/TRBV12-4	few	TRBJ2-7	TGTGCCAGCGGATTGGACGGGGTCTCCCACGAGCAGTACTTC	CASGLDGVSHEQYF
NA	TRBV6-1	few	TRBJ1-2	TGTGCCAGCAGCCCCCGGTCCTCCATGTACTATGGCTACACCTTC	CASSPRSSMYYGYTF
TRBD1	TRBV19	few	TRBJ1-2	TGTGCCAGTAGTTCACAGGGGTGGGACTATGGCTACACCTTC	CASSSQGWDYGYTF
TRBD1	TRBV7-3	NA	TRBJ2-7	TGTGCCAGCAGCGAGGACAGGGGAGGTTCGGGCGAGCAGTACTTC	CASSEDRGGSGEQYF
TRBD2	TRBV11-1	NA	TRBJ2-1	TGTGCCAGCAGCTTAGCCAGGGGACTAGCGGGTGCCTACAATAAGCATTTCTTC	CASSLARGLAGAYNKHFF
TRBD2	TRBV12-3/TRBV12-4	NA	TRBJ2-3	TGTGCCTCATCTGGCGGGGGGGCCATCGATACGCAGTATTTT	CASSGGGAIDTQYF
NA	TRBV27	few	TRBJ2-6	TGTGCCAGCAGTTTAAGTCCCTACTCTGGGGCCAACGTCCTGACTTTC	CASSLSPYSGANVLTF
NA	TRBV28	few	TRBJ2-3	TGTGCCAGCAGTTTACAAATCAAAGGCGCAGATACGCAGTATTTT	CASSLQIKGADTQYF
TRBD1	TRBV27	NA	TRBJ2-7	TGTGCCAGCAGTCATCGCAGGGGGCACCCCTACGAGCAGTACTTC	CASSHRRGHPYEQYF
TRBD2	TRBV28	NA	TRBJ2-1	TGTGCCAGCAGCCCTCAAGGCGGGAGCGACTACAATGAGCAGTTCTTC	CASSPQGGSDYNEQFF
TRBD2	TRBV30	NA	TRBJ2-5	TGTGCCTGGAGTGTGACTTTAGCGGGGGGCCTCGCAGCACAAGAGACCCAGTACTTC	CAWSVTLAGGLAAQETQYF
NA	TRBV5-1	NA	TRBJ2-1	TGCGCCAGCAGCTTGGCCGGCGGGCCTTCCTACAATGAGCAGTTCTTC	CASSLAGGPSYNEQFF